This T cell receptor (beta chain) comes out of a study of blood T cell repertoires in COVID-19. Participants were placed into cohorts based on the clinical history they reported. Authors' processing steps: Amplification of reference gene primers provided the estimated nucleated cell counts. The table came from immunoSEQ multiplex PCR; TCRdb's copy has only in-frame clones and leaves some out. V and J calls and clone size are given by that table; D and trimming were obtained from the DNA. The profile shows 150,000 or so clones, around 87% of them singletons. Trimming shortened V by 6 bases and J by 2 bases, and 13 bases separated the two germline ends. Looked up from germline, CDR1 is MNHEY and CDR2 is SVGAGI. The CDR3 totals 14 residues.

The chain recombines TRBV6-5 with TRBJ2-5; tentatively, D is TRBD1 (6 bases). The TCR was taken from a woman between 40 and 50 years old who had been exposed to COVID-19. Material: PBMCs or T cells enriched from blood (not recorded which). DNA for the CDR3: TGTGCCAGCAGACAAGGGGGAAATCAAGAGACCCAGTACTTC. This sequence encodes CASRQGGNQETQYF.